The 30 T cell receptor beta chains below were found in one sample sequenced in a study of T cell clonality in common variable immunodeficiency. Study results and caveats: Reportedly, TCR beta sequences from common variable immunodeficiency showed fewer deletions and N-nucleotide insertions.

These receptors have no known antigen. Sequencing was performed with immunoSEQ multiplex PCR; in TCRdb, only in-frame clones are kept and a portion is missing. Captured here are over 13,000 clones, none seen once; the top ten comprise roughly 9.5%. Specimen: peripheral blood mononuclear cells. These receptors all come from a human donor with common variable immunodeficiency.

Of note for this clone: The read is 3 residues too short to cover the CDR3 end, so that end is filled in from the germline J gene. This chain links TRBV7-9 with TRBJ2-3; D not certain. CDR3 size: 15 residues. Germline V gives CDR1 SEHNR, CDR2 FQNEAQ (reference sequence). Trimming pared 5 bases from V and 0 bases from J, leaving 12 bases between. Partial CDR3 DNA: TGTGCCAGCAGCATCGCGACGGGTAGCACAGATACG. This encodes CASSIATGSTDT. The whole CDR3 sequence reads CASSIATGSTDTQYF.

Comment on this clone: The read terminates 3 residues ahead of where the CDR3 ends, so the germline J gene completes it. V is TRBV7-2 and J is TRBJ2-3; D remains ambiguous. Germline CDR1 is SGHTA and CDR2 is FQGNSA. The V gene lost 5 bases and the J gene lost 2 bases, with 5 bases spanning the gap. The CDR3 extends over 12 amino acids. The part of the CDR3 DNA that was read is TGTGCCAGCAGCCCTACCACAGATACG. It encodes CASSPTTDT. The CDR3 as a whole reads CASSPTTDTQYF. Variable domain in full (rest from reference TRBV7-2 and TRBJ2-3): GAGVSQSPSNKVTEKGKDVELRCDPISGHTALYWYRQSLGQGLEFLIYFQGNSAPDKSGLPSDRFSAERTGGSVSTLTIQRTQQEDSAVYLCASSPTTDTQYFGPGTRLTVL.

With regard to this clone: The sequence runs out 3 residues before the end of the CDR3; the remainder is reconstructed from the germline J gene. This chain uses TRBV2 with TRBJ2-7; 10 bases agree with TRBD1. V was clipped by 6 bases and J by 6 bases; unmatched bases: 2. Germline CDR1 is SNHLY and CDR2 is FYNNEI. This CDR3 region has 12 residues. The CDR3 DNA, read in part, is TGTGCCAGCAGGGGGGACAGGGGCGAG. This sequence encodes CASRGDRGE. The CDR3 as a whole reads CASRGDRGEQYF. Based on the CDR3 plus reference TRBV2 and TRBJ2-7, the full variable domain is EPEVTQTPSHQVTQMGQEVILRCVPISNHLYFYWYRQILGQKVEFLVSFYNNEISEKSEIFDDQFSVERPDGSNFTLKIRSTKLEDSAMYFCASRGDRGEQYFGPGTRLTVT.

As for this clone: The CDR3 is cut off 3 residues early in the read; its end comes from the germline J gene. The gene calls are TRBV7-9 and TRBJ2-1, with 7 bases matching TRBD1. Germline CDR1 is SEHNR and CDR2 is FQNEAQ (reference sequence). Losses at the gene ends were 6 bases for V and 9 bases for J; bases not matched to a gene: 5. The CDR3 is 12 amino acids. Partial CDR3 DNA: TGTGCCAGCAGGGTAGGGGGCCTTGAG. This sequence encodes CASRVGGLE. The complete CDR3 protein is CASRVGGLEQFF.

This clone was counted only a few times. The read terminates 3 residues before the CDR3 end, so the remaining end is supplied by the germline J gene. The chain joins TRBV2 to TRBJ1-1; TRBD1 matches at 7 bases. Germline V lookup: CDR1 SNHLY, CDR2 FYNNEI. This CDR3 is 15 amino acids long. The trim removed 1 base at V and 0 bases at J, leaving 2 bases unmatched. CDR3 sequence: CASSEEGALNTEAFF. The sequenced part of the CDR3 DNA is TGTGCCAGCAGTGAAGAGGGGGCCCTGAACACTGAA.

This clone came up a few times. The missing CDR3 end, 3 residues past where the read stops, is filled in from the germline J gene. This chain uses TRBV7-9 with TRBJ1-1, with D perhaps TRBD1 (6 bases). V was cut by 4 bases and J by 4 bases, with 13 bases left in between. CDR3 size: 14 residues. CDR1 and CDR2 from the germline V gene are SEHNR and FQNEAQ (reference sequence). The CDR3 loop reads CASSSRTVRTEAFF. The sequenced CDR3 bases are TGTGCCAGCAGCTCCCGGACAGTACGCACTGAA.

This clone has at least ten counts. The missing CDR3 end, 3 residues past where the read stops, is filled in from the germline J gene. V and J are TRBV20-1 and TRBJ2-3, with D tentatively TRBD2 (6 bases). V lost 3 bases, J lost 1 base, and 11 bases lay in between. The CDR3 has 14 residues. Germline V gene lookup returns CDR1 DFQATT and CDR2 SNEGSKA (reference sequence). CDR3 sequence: CSARSSGRTDTQYF. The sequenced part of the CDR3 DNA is TGCAGTGCTAGGTCCAGCGGGCGCACAGATACG.

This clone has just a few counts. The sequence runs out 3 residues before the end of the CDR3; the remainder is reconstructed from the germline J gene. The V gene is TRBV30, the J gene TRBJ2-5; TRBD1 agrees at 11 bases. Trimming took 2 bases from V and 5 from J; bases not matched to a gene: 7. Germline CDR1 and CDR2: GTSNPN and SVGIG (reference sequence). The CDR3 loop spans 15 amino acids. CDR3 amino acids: CAWSFRTGGAETQYF. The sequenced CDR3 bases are TGTGCCTGGAGTTTCCGGACAGGGGGCGCGGAGACC.

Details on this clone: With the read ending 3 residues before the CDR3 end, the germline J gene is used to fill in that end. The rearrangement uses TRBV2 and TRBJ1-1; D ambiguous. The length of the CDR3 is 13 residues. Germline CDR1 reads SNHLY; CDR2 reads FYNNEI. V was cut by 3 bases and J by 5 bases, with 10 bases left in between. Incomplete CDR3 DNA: TGTGCCAGCAGTGAGAGGTCACAGACTGAA. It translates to CASSERSQTE. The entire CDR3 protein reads CASSERSQTEAFF.

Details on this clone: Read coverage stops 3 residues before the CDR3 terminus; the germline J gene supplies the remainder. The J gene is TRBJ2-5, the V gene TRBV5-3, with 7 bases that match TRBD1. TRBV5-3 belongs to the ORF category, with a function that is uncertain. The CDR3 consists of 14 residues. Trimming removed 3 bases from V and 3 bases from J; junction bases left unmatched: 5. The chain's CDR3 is CARSSDRLKETQYF. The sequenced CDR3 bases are TGTGCCAGAAGCTCGGACAGGCTGAAAGAGACC.

The DNA read from the CDR3 is TGTGCCAGCAGCTTAGCGTTAGTTGCCTATGGC. Its translation is CASSLALVAYG. The CDR3 reads in full as CASSLALVAYGYTF. The chain is built from TRBV7-9 and TRBJ1-2; D gene unclear. The DNA ends 3 residues before the CDR3 does, and the rest of the CDR3 is filled in from the germline J gene. The CDR3 length is 14 residues. Germline-derived CDR1 and CDR2 are SEHNR and FQNEAQ (reference sequence). Between the trimmed V and J ends, which lost 0 bases and 4 bases, there was a span of 9 bases.

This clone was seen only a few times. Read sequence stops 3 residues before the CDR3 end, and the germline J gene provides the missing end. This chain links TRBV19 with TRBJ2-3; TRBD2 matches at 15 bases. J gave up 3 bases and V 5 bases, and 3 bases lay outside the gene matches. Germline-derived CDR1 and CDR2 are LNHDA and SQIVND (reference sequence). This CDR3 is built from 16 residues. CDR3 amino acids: CASSVGTSGGTDTQYF. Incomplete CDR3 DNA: TGTGCCAGTAGTGTCGGGACTAGCGGGGGGACAGATACG.

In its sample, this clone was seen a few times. This chain's CDR3 is CASRKGTSGAYEQYF. The sequenced part of the CDR3 DNA is TGTGCCAGCAGAAAAGGGACTAGCGGGGCCTACGAG. This chain connects TRBV7-2 to TRBJ2-7; the match to TRBD2 covers 13 bases. Read data end 3 residues before the CDR3 end; the end is taken from the germline J gene. V was clipped by 6 bases and J by 2 bases; unmatched bases: 4. The CDR3 is 15 amino acids. Germline CDR1 and CDR2: SGHTA and FQGNSA.

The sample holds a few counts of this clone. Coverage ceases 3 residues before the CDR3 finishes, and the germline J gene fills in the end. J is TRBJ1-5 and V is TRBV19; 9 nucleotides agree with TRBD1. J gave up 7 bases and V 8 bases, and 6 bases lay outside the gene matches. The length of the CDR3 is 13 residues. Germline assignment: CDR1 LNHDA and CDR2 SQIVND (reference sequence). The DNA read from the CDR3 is TGTGCCAGTCTTGACAGGGGGAACCAGCCC. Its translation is CASLDRGNQP. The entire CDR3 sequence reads CASLDRGNQPQHF.

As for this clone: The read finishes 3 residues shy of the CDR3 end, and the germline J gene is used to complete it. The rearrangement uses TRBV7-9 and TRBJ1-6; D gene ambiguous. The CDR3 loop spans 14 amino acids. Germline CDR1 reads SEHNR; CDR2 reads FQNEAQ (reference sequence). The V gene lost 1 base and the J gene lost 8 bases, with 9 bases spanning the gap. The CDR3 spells CASSLGGADSPLHF. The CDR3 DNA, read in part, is TGTGCCAGCAGCTTAGGCGGAGCGGATTCACCC.

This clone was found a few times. The CDR3 protein is CASSRTASYNSPLHF. CDR3 DNA (partial): TGTGCCAGTAGTCGGACAGCCTCCTATAATTCACCC. The V and J genes are TRBV19 and TRBJ1-6; D is perhaps TRBD1 (6 bases). The CDR3 extends 3 residues past the end of the read, so its final part is completed from the germline J gene. Trimming cost V 5 bases and J 0 bases, with 8 bases left between them. Germline V lookup: CDR1 LNHDA, CDR2 SQIVND (reference sequence). The CDR3 consists of 15 residues.

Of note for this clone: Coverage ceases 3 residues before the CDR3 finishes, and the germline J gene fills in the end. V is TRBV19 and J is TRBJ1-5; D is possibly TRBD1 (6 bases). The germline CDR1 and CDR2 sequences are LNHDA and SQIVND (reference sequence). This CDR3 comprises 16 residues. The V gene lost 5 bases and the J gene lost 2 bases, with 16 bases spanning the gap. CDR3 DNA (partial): TGTGCCAGTAGTCGTCTGGGGGCGGGGGGCAATCAGCCC. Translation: CASSRLGAGGNQP. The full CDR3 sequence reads CASSRLGAGGNQPQHF.

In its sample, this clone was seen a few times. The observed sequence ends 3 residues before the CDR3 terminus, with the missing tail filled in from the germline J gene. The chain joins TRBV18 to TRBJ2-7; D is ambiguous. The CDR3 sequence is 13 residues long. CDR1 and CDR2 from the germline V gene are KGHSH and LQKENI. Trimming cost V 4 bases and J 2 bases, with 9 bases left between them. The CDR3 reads CASSQGRAYEQYF. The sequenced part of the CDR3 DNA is TGTGCCAGCTCACAAGGTCGTGCCTACGAG.

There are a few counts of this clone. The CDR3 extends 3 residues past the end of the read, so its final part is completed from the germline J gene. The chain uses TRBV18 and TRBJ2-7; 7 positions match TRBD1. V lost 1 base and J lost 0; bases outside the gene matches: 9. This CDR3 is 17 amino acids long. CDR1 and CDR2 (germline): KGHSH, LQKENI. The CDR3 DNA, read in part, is TGTGCCAGCTCACCACGTCACGTACAGGGGTACTCCTACGAG. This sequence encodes CASSPRHVQGYSYE. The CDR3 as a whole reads CASSPRHVQGYSYEQYF.

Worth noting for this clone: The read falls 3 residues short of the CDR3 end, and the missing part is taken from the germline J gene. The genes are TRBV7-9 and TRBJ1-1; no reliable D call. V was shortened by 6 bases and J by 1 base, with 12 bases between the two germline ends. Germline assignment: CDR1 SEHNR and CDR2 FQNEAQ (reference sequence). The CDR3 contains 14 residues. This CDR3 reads CASSTTDRNTEAFF. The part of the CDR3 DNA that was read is TGTGCCAGCAGTACTACCGACCGGAACACTGAA.

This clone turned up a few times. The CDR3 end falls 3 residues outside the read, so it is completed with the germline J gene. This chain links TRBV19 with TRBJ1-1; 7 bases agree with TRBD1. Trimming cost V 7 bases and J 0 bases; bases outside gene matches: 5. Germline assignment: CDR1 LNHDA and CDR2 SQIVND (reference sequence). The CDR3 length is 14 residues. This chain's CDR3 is CASTLDRLNTEAFF. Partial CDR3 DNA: TGTGCCAGTACCTTGGACAGGCTGAACACTGAA.

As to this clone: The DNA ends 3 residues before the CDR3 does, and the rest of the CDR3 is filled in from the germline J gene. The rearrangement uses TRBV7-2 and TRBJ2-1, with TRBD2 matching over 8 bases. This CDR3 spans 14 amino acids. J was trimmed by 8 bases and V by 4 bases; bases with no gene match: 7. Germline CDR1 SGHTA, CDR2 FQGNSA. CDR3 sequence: CASSSGGAGDEQFF. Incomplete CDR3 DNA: TGTGCCAGCAGCTCCGGGGGGGCCGGGGATGAG.

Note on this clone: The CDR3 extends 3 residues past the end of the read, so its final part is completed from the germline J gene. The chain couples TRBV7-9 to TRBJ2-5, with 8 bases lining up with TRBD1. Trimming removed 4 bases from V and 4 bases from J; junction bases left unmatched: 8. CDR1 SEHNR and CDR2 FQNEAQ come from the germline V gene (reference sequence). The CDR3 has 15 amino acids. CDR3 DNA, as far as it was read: TGTGCCAGCAGCTCCCAGACAGGGGATTCAGAGACC. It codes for CASSSQTGDSET. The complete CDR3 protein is CASSSQTGDSETQYF.

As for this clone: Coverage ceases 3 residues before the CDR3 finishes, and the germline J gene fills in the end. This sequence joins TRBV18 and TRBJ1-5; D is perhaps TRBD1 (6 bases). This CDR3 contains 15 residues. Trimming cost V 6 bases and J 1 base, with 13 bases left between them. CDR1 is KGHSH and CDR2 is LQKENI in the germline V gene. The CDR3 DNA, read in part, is TGTGCCAGCTCTCTTACAGGGTCAAGCAATCAGCCC. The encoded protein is CASSLTGSSNQP. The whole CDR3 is CASSLTGSSNQPQHF. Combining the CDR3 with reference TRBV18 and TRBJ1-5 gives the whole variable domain NAGVMQNPRHLVRRRGQEARLRCSPMKGHSHVYWYRQLPEEGLKFMVYLQKENIIDESGMPKERFSAEFPKEGPSILRIQQVVRGDSAAYFCASSLTGSSNQPQHFGDGTRLSIL.

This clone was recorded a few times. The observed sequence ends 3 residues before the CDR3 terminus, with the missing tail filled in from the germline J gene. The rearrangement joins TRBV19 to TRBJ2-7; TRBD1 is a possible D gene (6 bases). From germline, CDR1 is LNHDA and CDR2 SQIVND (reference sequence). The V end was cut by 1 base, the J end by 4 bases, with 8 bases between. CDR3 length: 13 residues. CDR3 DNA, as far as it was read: TGTGCCAGTAGTATAGGGACAGATTACGAG. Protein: CASSIGTDYE. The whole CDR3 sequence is CASSIGTDYEQYF. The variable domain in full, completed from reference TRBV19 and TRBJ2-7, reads DGGITQSPKYLFRKEGQNVTLSCEQNLNHDAMYWYRQDPGQGLRLIYYSQIVNDFQKGDIAEGYSVSREKKESFPLTVTSAQKNPTAFYLCASSIGTDYEQYFGPGTRLTVT.

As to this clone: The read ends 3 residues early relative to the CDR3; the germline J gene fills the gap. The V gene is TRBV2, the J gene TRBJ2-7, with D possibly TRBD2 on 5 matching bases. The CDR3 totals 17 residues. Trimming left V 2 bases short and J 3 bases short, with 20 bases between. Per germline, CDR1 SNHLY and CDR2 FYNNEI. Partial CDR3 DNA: TGTGCCAGCAGTGAAACTAAGGCAGACTATTACCGCTACGAG. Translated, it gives CASSETKADYYRYE. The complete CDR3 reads CASSETKADYYRYEQYF.

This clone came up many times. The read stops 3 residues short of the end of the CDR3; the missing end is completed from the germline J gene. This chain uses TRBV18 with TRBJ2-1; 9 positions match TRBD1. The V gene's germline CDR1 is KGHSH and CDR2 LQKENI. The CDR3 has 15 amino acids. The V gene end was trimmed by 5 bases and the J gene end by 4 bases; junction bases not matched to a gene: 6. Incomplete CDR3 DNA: TGTGCCAGCTCAAACGACAGGGGGTTGTACAATGAG. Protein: CASSNDRGLYNE. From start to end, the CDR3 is CASSNDRGLYNEQFF.

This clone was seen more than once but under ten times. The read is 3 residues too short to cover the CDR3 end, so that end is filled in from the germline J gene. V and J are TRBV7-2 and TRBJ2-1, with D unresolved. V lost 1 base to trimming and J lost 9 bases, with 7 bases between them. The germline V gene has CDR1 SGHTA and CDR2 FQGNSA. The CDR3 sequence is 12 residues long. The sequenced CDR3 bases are TGTGCCAGCAGCTTAGAGGCTGTTGAG. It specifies CASSLEAVE. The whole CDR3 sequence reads CASSLEAVEQFF.

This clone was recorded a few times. Partial CDR3 DNA: TGTGCCAGCAGCTTAGCCGTACAGGGGGTAAGGGCGTTTGGC. This encodes CASSLAVQGVRAFG. The CDR3 in full is CASSLAVQGVRAFGYTF. The chain has TRBV7-8 and TRBJ1-2, with 8 bases aligning to TRBD1. The read terminates 3 residues ahead of where the CDR3 ends, so the germline J gene completes it. Germline V CDR1 and CDR2: SGHVS, FQNEAQ. V shed 0 bases and J 7 bases; nucleotides not matched to a gene: 13. This CDR3 contains 17 residues.

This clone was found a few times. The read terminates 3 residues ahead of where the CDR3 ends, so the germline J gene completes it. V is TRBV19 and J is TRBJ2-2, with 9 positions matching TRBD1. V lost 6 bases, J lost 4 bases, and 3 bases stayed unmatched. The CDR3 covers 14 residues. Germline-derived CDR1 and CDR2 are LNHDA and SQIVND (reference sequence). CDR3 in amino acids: CASRRTGVTGELFF. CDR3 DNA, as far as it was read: TGTGCCAGTAGAAGGACAGGGGTCACCGGGGAG.